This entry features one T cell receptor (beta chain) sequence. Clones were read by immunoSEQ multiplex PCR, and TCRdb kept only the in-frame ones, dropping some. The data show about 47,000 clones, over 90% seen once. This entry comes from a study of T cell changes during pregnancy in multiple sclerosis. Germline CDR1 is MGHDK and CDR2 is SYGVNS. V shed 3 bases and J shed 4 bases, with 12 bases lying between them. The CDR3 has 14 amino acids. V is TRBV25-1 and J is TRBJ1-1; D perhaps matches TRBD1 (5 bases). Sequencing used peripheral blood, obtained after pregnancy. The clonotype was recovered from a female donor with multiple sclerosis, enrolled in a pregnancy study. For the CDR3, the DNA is TGTGCCAGCAGTGATTCCGGGGGAGGCACTGAAGCTTTCTTT. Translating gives CASSDSGGGTEAFF. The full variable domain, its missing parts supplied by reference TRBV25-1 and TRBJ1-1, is EADIYQTPRYLVIGTGKKITLECSQTMGHDKMYWYQQDPGMELHLIHYSYGVNSTEKGDLSSESTVSRIRTEHFPLTLESARPSHTSQYLCASSDSGGGTEAFFGQGTRLTVV.